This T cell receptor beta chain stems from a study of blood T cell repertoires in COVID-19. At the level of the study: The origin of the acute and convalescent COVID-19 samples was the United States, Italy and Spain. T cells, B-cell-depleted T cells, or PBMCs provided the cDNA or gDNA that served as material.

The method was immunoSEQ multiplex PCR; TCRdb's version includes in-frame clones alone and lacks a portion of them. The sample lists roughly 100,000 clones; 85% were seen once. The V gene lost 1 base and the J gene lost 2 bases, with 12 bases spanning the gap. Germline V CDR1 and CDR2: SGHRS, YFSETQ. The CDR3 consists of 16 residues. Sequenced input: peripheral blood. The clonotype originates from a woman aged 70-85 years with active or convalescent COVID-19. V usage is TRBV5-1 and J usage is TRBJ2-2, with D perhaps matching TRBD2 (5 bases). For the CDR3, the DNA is TGCGCCAGCAGCTTGCTACCAGCGGACAACACCGGGGAGCTGTTTTTT. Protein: CASSLLPADNTGELFF.